This T cell receptor (beta chain) derives from a study of T cell changes during pregnancy in multiple sclerosis. Assay used: immunoSEQ multiplex PCR; TCRdb lists only in-frame clones, some missing. The table shows 35,000 to 55,000 clones, with roughly 91% occurring only once. The specimen was CD8+ T cells from peripheral blood mononuclear cells, collected after pregnancy. This clonotype was sampled from a female donor in good health, enrolled as a control in a pregnancy study.

Written as DNA, the CDR3 is TGTGCCAGCAGTCCTGGATGGGGCCCCTCCTCTGGGGCCAACGTCCTGACTTTC. Residues: CASSPGWGPSSGANVLTF. The chain carries TRBV27 and TRBJ2-6; TRBD1 might be the D (5 bases). The CDR3 is 18 amino acids. V was shortened by 5 bases and J by 0 bases, with 17 bases between the two germline ends. Germline CDR1 and CDR2: MNHEY and SMNVEV (reference sequence).